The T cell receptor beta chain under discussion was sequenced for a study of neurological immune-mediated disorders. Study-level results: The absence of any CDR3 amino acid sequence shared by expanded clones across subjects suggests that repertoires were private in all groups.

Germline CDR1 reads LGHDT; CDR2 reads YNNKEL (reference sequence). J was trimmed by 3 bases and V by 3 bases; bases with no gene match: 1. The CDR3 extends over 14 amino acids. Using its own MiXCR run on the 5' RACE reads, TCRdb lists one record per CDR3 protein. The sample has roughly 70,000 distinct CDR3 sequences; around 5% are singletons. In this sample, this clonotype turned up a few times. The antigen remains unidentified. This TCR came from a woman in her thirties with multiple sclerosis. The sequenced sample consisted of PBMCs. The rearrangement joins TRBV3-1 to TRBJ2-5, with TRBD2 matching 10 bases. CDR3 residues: CASSHSGGEETQYF. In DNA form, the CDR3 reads TGTGCCAGCAGCCACAGCGGGGGGGAAGAGACCCAGTACTTC.